The 11 T cell receptor beta chains listed next were all sequenced from one sample in a study of blood T cell repertoires in COVID-19. Produced via immunoSEQ multiplex PCR; TCRdb's table is partial and in-frame only. Among about 410,000 clones listed, roughly 88% were seen once. Sequencing was performed on peripheral blood. Receptor source: a woman younger than 45 with active or convalescent COVID-19.

The rearrangement uses TRBV7-6 and TRBJ1-4; D perhaps matches TRBD1 (5 bases). The CDR3 is 17 residues long. CDR1 SGHVS and CDR2 FNYEAQ come from the germline V gene. The ends were cut back, 0 bases at V and 2 bases at J, with 13 bases in the middle. As DNA, the CDR3 is TGTGCCAGCAGCTTAGCGTCAGGAGGGGCGACTAATGAAAAACTGTTTTTT. Amino acid sequence: CASSLASGGATNEKLFF.

CDR3 amino acids: CASSIAQGASTEAFF. CDR3 nucleotides: TGTGCCAGTAGTATAGCCCAGGGGGCTAGCACTGAAGCTTTCTTT. The rearrangement joins TRBV19 to TRBJ1-1; 8 bases are a match to TRBD1. The CDR3 has 15 amino acids. Trimming took 1 base from V and 4 from J; bases not matched to a gene: 5. The germline V gene has CDR1 LNHDA and CDR2 SQIVND (reference sequence).

DNA of the CDR3: TGTGCCATCGGGGGGGGACTACAAGAGACCCAGTACTTC. Its translation: CAIGGGLQETQYF. The chain links TRBV10-3 to TRBJ2-5; TRBD2 agrees at 7 bases. Germline V gives CDR1 ENHRY, CDR2 SYGVKD. J was trimmed by 2 bases and V by 8 bases; bases with no gene match: 5. The CDR3 has 13 residues.

This clone was observed once. This chain joins TRBV4-1 and TRBJ2-7; D may be TRBD2 (6 bases). Germline values: CDR1 MGHRA, CDR2 YSYEKL. The CDR3 consists of 16 residues. Trimming shortened V by 1 base and J by 3 bases, and 16 bases separated the two germline ends. CDR3 in DNA: TGCGCCAGCAGCCAAGTCGGAACTAGCTATCTCTACGAGCAGTACTTC. It yields the protein CASSQVGTSYLYEQYF.

This sequence joins TRBV14 and TRBJ2-3; D uncertain. The ends were cut back, 1 base at V and 3 bases at J, with 8 bases in the middle. This CDR3 comprises 14 residues. Germline lookup yields CDR1 SGHDN and CDR2 FVKESK. The CDR3 bases are TGTGCCAGCAGCCAAGTGCCCAGGACAGATACGCAGTATTTT. This codes for CASSQVPRTDTQYF.

In this sample, this clone turned up once. The J gene is TRBJ2-7, the V gene TRBV10-2; perhaps TRBD1 as D (5 bases). The ends were cut back, 8 bases at V and 0 bases at J, with 8 bases in the middle. Germline V CDR1 and CDR2: WSHSY, SAAADI. The CDR3 is 12 amino acids. CDR3 nucleotide sequence: TGCGCCAGCTTAGGGGACTCCTACGAGCAGTACTTC. This codes for CASLGDSYEQYF.

The chain couples TRBV18 to TRBJ1-1, with D possibly TRBD1 on 5 matching bases. The CDR3 is made up of 13 amino acids. Trimming took off 5 bases at V and 1 base at J, with 8 bases between the two ends. Germline lookup yields CDR1 KGHSH and CDR2 LQKENI. In DNA, the CDR3 is TGTGCCAGCTCAGCAGGACAGAACACTGAAGCTTTCTTT. This translates into CASSAGQNTEAFF. Full variable domain (remainder filled in from reference TRBV18 and TRBJ1-1): NAGVMQNPRHLVRRRGQEARLRCSPMKGHSHVYWYRQLPEEGLKFMVYLQKENIIDESGMPKERFSAEFPKEGPSILRIQQVVRGDSAAYFCASSAGQNTEAFFGQGTRLTVV.

The rearrangement joins TRBV5-1 to TRBJ2-5; 8 bases line up with TRBD2. This CDR3 has 15 amino acids. Per the germline V gene, CDR1 is SGHRS and CDR2 is YFSETQ. Germline trimming cut 4 bases from V and 1 base from J; bases unmatched to any gene: 6. The CDR3 sequence is CASSMNLAGQETQYF. CDR3 coding DNA: TGCGCCAGCAGCATGAACCTAGCGGGCCAAGAGACCCAGTACTTC. Full variable domain (rest looked up from reference TRBV5-1 and TRBJ2-5): KAGVTQTPRYLIKTRGQQVTLSCSPISGHRSVSWYQQTPGQGLQFLFEYFSETQRNKGNFPGRFSGRQFSNSRSEMNVSTLELGDSALYLCASSMNLAGQETQYFGPGTRLLVL.

The chain carries TRBV4-1 and TRBJ2-7; D perhaps matches TRBD2 (5 bases). The CDR3 has 19 amino acids. V was pared by 1 base and J by 5 bases, with 27 bases between. Germline-derived CDR1 and CDR2 are MGHRA and YSYEKL. CDR3 sequence: CASSQGGDDYRPSFHEQYF. The CDR3 bases are TGCGCCAGCAGCCAAGGTGGAGACGACTATCGACCAAGTTTCCACGAGCAGTACTTC.

The chain combines TRBV3-1 (or the pseudogene TRBV3-2) with TRBJ2-2, with TRBD2 matching 10 bases. This CDR3 contains 17 residues. The V and J ends lost 0 bases and 4 bases, in that order; junction bases with no gene match: 5. From germline, CDR1 is LGHDT and CDR2 YNNKEL (reference sequence). In DNA, the CDR3 is TGTGCCAGCAGCCAAGATAGCCTAGCGGGAGCCACCGGGGAGCTGTTTTTT. It codes for CASSQDSLAGATGELFF.

V gene TRBV6-5 combines with J gene TRBJ1-2, with TRBD1 matching 7 bases. The V gene end was trimmed by 4 bases and the J gene end by 5 bases; junction bases not matched to a gene: 4. This CDR3 spans 13 amino acids. The germline CDR1 and CDR2 sequences are MNHEY and SVGAGI. The CDR3 loop is CASSLGQLYGYTF. Written as DNA, the CDR3 is TGTGCCAGCAGTTTGGGACAGCTATATGGCTACACCTTC.